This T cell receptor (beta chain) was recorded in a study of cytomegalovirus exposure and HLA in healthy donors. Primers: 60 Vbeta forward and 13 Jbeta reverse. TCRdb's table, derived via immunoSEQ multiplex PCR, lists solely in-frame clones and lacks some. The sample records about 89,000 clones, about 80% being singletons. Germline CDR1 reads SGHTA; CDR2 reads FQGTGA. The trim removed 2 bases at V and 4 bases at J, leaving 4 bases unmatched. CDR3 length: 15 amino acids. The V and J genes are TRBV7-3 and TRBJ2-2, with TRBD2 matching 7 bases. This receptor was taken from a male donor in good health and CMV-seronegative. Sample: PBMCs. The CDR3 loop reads CASSLAGDSTGELFF. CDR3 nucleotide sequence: TGTGCCAGCAGCTTAGCGGGGGATAGCACCGGGGAGCTGTTTTTT.